This TCR beta chain was retrieved from a study of blood T cell repertoires in COVID-19 (dated by TCRdb to 2020 to 2022). Study-wide context: Samples from collaborators originated in the United States, Italy and Spain and spanned both the acute and convalescent phases of COVID-19. The prospective study material was composed of cDNA or gDNA derived from T cells, B-cell-depleted T cells, or PBMCs. Subjects who had been exposed to COVID-19, were actively infected with it, or had recovered from it provided the deeply sampled blood TCRbeta repertoires that made up the dataset. A freely available public database, intended as a resource for researchers studying the immune response to SARS-CoV-2, is where the repertoires were released. The samples were drawn from the first 160 participants of the ongoing ImmuneRACE study and from 950 to 1,500 subjects provided by 6 global collaborators. A de-identified subject ID, COVID-19 status, age in years and sex were almost always included in the sample metadata. Where available, HLA class I and class II types were taken from metadata supplied by the sample provider and were not determined by assay-based typing.

One collaborating source in Seattle enrolled patients while the patients were actively infected and followed the patients over time throughout the course of disease. Collaborating institutions collected whole blood in K2EDTA tubes following their own protocols. Collaborator samples were shipped for TCRbeta analysis as frozen whole blood, isolated PBMCs, or DNA extracted from either sample type. Trimming removed 1 base from V and 6 bases from J, leaving 9 bases between the germline ends. The germline V gene (reference sequence) supplies CDR1 LGHDT and CDR2 YNNKEL. Its CDR3 holds 13 amino acids, cysteine through phenylalanine. CDR3 DNA only is kept here, 39 bases in frame from base 1. The immunoSEQ Assay, a bias-controlled multiplex PCR, was used to amplify TCRbeta CDR3 regions from genomic DNA. The paper's processing steps were these. The number of nucleated cells in each sample was estimated by amplification of reference gene primers within the assay. To quantify the absolute abundance of each unique TCRbeta CDR3 rearrangement, sequence reads were collapsed and filtered. Productive Simpson clonality was computed per sample as the square root of Simpson's diversity index over productive rearrangements. Drawn from immuneACCESS, this table holds only the in-frame rearrangements with V and J called that TCRdb kept. Clones are partly lost; checked studies trace under half to an unresolved V gene and leave the rest unexplained. D and trimming were read from the DNA, whereas the V and J calls and clone size are those reported in that table. In all, the sample holds a few hundred thousand clones, and about four fifths of those were seen once. Clones ranked in the top ten supply around 16% of the sample.

The paper as a whole reports these results and caveats: The quantity of clinical and demographic metadata differed by source and by participant and was supplied without curation.

This clone appeared once. Its antigen remains undetermined. No clone much larger than this one lies a single base away; base qualities are absent. This sequence uses TRBV3-1 (or the pseudogene TRBV3-2) and TRBJ2-5; the D region possibly corresponds to TRBD1 (6 bases align). The TCR originated in a person between 65 and 80 years old with COVID-19, enrolled during active disease. The specimen was peripheral blood. The nucleotide sequence reads as follows: TGTGCCAGCAGCCAAGGACAGGCTCAGACCCAGTACTTC. It is translated as CASSQGQAQTQYF.